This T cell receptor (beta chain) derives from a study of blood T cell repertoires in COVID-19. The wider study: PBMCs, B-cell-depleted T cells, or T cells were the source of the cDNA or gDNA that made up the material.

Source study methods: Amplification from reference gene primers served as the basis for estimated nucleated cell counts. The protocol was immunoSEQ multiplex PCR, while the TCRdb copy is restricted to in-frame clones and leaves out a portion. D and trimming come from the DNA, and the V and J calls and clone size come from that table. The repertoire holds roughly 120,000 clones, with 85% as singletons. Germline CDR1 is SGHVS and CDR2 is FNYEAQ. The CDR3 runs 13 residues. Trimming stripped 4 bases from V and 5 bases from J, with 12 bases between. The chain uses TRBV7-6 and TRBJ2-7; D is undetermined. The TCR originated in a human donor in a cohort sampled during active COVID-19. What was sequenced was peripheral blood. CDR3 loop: CASSYSLFDEQYF. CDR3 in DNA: TGTGCCAGCAGCTACTCCCTCTTCGACGAGCAGTACTTC.